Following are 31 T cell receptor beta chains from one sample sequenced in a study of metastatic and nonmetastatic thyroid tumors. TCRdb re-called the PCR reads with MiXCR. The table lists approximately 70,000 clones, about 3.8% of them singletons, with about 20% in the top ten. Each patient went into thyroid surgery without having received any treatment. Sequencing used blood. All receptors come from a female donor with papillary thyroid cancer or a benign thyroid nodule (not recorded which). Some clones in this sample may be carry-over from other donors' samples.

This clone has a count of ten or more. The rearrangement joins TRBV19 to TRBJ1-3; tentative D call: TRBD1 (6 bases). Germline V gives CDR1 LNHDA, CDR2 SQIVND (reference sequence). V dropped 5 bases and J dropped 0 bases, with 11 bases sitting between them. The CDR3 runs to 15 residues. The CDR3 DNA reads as TGTGCCAGTAGTCCGGGACAAGCCTCTGGAAACACCATATATTTT. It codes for CASSPGQASGNTIYF.

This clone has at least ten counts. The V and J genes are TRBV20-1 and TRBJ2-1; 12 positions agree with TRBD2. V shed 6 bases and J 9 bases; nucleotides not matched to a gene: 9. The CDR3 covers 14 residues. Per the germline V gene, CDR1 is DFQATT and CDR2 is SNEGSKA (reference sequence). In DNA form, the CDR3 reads TGCAGTGCGCCTAGACTAGCGGGAGAGGCTGAGCAGTTCTTC. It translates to CSAPRLAGEAEQFF.

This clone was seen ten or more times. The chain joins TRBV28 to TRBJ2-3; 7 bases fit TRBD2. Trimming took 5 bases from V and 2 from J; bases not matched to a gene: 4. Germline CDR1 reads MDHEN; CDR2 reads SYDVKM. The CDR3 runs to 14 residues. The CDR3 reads CASSRGLVTDTQYF. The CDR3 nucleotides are TGTGCCAGCAGTCGCGGACTAGTCACAGATACGCAGTATTTT.

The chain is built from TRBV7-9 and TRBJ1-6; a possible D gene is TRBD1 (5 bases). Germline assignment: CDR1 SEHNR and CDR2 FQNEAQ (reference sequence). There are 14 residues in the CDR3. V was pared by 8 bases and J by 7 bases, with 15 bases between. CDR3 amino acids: CASGRAGLNSPLHF. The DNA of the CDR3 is TGTGCCAGCGGTCGGGCGGGGCTAAATTCACCCCTCCACTTT.

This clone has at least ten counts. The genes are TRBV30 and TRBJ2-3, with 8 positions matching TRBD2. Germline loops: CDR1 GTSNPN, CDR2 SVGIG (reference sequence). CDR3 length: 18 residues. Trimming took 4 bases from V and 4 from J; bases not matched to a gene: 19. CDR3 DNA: TGTGCCTGGACCCCAAAACCGGGACTAGGCGAGCCCCCAGATACGCAGTATTTT. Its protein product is CAWTPKPGLGEPPDTQYF.

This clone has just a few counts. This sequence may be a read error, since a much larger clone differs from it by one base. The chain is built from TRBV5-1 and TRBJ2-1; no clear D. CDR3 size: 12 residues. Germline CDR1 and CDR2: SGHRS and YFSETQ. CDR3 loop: CAGSHSKDEQFF. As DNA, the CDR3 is TGCGCCGGCAGCCATTCCAAAGATGAGCAGTTCTTC.

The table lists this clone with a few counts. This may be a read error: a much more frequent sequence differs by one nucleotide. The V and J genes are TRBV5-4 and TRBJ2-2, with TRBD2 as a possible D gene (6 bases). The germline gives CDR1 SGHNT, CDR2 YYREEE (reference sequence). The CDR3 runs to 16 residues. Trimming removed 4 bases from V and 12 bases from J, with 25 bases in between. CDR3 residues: CASSLGGTASSRQLFF. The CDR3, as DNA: TGTGCCAGCAGCCTTGGTGGGACTGCCAGTTCCCGGCAGCTGTTTTTT.

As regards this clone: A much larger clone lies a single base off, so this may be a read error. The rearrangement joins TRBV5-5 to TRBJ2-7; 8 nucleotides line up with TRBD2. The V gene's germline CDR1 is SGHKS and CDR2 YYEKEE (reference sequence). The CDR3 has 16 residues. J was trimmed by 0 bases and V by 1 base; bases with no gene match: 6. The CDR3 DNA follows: TGTGCCAGCAGCTTGTCCGGGGGGGGAGGCTCCTACGAGCAGTACTTC. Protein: CASSLSGGGGSYEQYF.

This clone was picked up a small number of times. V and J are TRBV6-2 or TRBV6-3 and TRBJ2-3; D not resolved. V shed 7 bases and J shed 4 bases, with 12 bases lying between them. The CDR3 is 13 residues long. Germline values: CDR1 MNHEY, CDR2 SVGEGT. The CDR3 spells CASIPSGADTQYF. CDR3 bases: TGTGCCAGCATACCCTCAGGCGCAGATACGCAGTATTTT.

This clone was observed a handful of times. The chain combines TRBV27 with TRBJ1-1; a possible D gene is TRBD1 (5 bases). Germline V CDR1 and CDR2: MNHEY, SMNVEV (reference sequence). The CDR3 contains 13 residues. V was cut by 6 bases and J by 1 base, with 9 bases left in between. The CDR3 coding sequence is TGTGCCAGCAGATCCGGACAGAACACTGAAGCTTTCTTT. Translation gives CASRSGQNTEAFF.

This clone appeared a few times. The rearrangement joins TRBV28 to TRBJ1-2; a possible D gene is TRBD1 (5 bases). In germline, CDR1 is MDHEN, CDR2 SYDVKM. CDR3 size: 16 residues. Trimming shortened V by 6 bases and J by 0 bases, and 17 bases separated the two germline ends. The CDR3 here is CASSDGTGVTNYGYTF. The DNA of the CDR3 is TGTGCCAGCAGCGACGGAACAGGAGTAACTAACTATGGCTACACCTTC.

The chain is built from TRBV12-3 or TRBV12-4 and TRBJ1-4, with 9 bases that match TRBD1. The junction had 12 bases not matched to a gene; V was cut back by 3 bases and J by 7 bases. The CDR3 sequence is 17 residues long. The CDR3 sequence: CASSFGKQGAVFEKLFF. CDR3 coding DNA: TGTGCCAGCAGTTTTGGGAAACAGGGGGCGGTCTTTGAAAAACTGTTTTTT.

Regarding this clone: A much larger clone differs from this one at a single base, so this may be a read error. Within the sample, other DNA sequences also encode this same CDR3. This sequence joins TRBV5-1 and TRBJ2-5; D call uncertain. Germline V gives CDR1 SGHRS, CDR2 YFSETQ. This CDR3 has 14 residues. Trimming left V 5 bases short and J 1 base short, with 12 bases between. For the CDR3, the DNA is TGCGCCAGCAGTTCCGGTGGTTCCCAAGAGACCCAGTACTTC. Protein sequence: CASSSGGSQETQYF.

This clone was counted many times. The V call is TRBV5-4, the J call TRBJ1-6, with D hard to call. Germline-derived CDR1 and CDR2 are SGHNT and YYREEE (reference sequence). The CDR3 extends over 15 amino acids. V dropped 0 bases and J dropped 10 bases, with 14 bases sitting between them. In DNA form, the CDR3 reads TGTGCCAGCAGCTTGGGTCTGGCGGATTCCTCACCCCTCCACTTT. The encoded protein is CASSLGLADSSPLHF.

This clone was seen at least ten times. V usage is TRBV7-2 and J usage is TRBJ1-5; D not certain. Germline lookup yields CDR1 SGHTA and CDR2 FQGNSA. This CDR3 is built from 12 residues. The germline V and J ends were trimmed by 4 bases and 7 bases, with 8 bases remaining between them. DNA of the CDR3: TGTGCCAGCAGCTGGACGGACCAGCCCCAGCATTTT. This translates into CASSWTDQPQHF.

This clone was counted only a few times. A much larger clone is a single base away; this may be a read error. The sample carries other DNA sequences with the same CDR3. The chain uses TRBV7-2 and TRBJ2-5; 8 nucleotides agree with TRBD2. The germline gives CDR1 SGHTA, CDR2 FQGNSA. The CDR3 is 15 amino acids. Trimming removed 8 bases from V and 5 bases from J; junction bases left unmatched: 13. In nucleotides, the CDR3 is TGTGCCAGCGCGGGGGGCCGCACACCTCTGGAGACCCAGTACTTC. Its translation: CASAGGRTPLETQYF.

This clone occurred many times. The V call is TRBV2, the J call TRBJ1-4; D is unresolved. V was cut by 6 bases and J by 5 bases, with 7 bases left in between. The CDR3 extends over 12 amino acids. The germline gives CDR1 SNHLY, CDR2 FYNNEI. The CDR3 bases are TGTGCCAGCAGGGTTCTAAATGAAAAACTGTTTTTT. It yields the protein CASRVLNEKLFF.

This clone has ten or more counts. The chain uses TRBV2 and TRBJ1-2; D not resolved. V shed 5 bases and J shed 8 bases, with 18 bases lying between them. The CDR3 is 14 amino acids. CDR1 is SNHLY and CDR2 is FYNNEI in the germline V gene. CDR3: CASSKFQDAQGYTF. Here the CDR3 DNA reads TGTGCCAGCAGTAAGTTTCAGGACGCGCAGGGCTACACCTTC. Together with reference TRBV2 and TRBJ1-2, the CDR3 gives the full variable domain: EPEVTQTPSHQVTQMGQEVILRCVPISNHLYFYWYRQILGQKVEFLVSFYNNEISEKSEIFDDQFSVERPDGSNFTLKIRSTKLEDSAMYFCASSKFQDAQGYTFGSGTRLTVV.

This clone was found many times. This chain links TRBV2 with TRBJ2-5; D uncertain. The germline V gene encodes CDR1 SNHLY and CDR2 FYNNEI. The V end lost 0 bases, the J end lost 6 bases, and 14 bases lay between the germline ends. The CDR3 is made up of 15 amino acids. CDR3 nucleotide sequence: TGTGCCAGCAGTGAAGCGTCACTCGCTTGGAAGACCCAGTACTTC. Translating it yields CASSEASLAWKTQYF.

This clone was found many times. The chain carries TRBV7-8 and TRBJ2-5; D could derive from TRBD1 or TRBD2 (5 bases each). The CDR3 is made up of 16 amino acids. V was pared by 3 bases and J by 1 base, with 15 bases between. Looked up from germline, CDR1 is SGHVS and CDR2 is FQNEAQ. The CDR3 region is CASSLRGGVGQETQYF. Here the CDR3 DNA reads TGTGCCAGCAGCTTGAGGGGTGGGGTGGGCCAAGAGACCCAGTACTTC.

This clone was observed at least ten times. This CDR3 reads CASSLELGQGAQGYTF. The CDR3 nucleotides are TGTGCCAGCAGCTTAGAGTTGGGACAGGGGGCGCAGGGCTACACCTTC. The chain is built from TRBV7-8 and TRBJ1-2; 12 nucleotides line up with TRBD1. Germline CDR1 reads SGHVS; CDR2 reads FQNEAQ. V lost 1 base, J lost 8 bases, and 8 bases stayed unmatched. The CDR3 totals 16 residues.

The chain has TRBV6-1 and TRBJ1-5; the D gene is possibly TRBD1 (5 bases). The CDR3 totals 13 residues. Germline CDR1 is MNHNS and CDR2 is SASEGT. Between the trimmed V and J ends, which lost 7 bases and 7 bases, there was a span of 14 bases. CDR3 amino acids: CASTTGRGQPQHF. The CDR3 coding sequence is TGTGCCAGCACTACGGGCCGGGGGCAGCCCCAGCATTTT.

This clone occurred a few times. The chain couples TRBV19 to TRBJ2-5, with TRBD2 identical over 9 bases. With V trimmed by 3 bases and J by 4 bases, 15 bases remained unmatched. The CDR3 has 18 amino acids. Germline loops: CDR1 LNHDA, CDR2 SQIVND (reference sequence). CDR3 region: CASSIARGGGASGETQYF. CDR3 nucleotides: TGTGCCAGTAGTATCGCGCGGGGGGGGGGGGCTAGCGGAGAGACCCAGTACTTC.

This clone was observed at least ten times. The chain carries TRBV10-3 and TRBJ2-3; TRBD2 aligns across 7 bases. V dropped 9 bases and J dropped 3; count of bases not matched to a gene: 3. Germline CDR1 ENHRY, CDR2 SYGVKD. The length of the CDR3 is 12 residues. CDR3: CAISGQTDTQYF. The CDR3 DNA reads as TGTGCCATTAGCGGGCAGACAGATACGCAGTATTTT.

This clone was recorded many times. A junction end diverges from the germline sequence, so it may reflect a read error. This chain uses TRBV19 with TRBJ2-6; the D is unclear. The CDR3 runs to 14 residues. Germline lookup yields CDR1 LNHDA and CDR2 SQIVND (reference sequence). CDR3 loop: CASGIAAGANVLTF. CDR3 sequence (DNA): TGTGCCAGTGGTATAGCAGCTGGGGCCAACGTCCTGACTTTC.

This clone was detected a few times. The CDR3 DNA reads as TGTGTCAGAAGTCCATCGGGTGTAGCGGCCCTCTGGCATGAGCAGTTCTTC. Translating gives CVRSPSGVAALWHEQFF. V is TRBV6-8 and J is TRBJ2-1; possibly TRBD2 for D (6 bases). Germline lookup yields CDR1 MNHGY and CDR2 SAAAGT. This CDR3 comprises 17 residues.

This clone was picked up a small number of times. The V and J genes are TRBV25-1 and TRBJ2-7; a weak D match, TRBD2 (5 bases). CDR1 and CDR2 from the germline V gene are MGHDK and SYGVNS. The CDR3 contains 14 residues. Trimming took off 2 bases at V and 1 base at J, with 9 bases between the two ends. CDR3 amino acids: CASSEPDLSYEQYF. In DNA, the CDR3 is TGTGCCAGCAGTGAACCGGACTTATCCTACGAGCAGTACTTC.

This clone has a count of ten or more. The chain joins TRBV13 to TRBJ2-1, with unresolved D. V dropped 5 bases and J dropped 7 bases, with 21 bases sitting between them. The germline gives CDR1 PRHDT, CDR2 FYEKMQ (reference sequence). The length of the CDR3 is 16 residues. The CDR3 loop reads CASSPVGSRASNEQFF. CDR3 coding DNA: TGTGCCAGCAGCCCCGTAGGTTCGCGAGCATCAAATGAGCAGTTCTTC.

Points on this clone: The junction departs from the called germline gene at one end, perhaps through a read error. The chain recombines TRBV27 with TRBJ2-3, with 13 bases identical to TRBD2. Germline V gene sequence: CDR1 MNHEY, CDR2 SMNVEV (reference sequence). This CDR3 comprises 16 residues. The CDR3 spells CASSSRLAGGTDMQYF. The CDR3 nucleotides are TGTGCCAGTAGTTCCCGACTAGCGGGAGGAACTGATATGCAGTATTTT.

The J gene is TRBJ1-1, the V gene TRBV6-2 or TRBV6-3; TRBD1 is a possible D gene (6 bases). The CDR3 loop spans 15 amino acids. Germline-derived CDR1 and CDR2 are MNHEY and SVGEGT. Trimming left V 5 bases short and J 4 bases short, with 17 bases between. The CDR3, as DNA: TGTGCCAGCAGTCAAAACAGGGAGCAGATCACTGAAGCTTTCTTT. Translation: CASSQNREQITEAFF.

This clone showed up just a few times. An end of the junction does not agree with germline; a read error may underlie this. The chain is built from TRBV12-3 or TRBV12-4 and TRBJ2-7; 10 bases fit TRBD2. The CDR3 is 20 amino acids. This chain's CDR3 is CAGSHRRTSGTNPLPYEQYF. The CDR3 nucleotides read TGTGCCGGCAGCCACCGCCGAACTAGCGGGACCAACCCCCTCCCCTACGAGCAGTACTTC.